This T cell receptor beta chain is drawn from a study of T cells in Graves' hyperthyroidism and ophthalmopathy (dated by TCRdb to the late 2010s). For the wider study: Peripheral blood samples were taken at initial diagnosis, before any treatment was given. A discovery cohort of about a hundred patients, 43 with Graves' ophthalmopathy and under 60 with stable Graves' hyperthyroidism, was used to find distinguishing TCR V-J signatures. Prospective prediction of ophthalmopathy was tested in an independent validation cohort consisting of fewer than 20 hyperthyroidism patients and over 15 patients who later progressed to ophthalmopathy. The roughly 99 discovery patients were divided at random into training and test sets in a 7:3 ratio. Thyroid tissue and blood T-cell repertoires from more than 5 Graves' hyperthyroidism patients were also compared in the study. Once sampling was done, hyperthyroidism patients were given methimazole at a starting dose of 30 mg daily, whereas ophthalmopathy patients were given high-dose intravenous methylprednisolone. The paper describes TCR Vbeta CDR3 sequencing of roughly 130 peripheral blood samples, made up of 43 ophthalmopathy patients, some 80 hyperthyroidism patients and about 17 progressor patients.

This clonotype was recorded many times. No cognate antigen has been identified for it. No much larger clonotype is one base removed from it; base qualities were not supplied. Graves' hyperthyroidism was defined as stable when no progression to ophthalmopathy occurred over 18 months of follow-up. The hyperthyroidism patients were between 18 and 65 years old and newly diagnosed, with a disease duration of less than 2 months. The study excluded patients with uncontrolled infections, other autoimmune diseases, pregnancy or lactation. Diagnoses were established on the basis of clinical symptoms, serum thyroxine and TRAb, thyroid ultrasound, and orbital computed tomography. PBMCs were separated from over 9 ml of fresh peripheral blood using Ficoll-Paque density gradient centrifugation. Total RNA was extracted using Trizol reagent, and RNA quality was assessed on an Agilent 2100 Bioanalyzer. TCR beta CDR3 regions were amplified from RNA transcripts. For the first round of RT-PCR on the TCR CDR3, the HTBI primer set was used together with the Qiagen OneStep RT-PCR kit. Libraries were constructed in a second round of multiplex PCR, after which size selection and purification were carried out. Paired-end sequencing of the libraries was performed with 100 bp reads on an Illumina HiSeq2000. Turning to the authors' computational methods: Raw data were processed with SOAPnuke, discarding reads with adapters, uncalled bases, mean Phred below 15, or no exact constant-primer or identifier match. COPE v1.2.5 was used to merge high-quality paired reads, and clonotypes were defined as unique nucleotide sequences. MiTCR v1.1 was used to align clonotypes to the IMGT TRBV, TRBD and TRBJ reference segments. The analysis included only V-J combinations with a frequency above 0.0001, which together covered around 99% of the repertoires. A TCS score was defined as the ratio between F50 (clonal expansion) and ExV (chaos), using BLOSUM62-based TCRdist between CDR3 peptides within each V-J. Welch's t-statistics and random forest reduced around 550 V-J features to roughly 13, which were used in a naive Bayes classifier (R e1071). TCRdb took the public reads, trimmed them with fastp at Q25, ran MiXCR for clone calling and kept in-frame beta chains. All rows with the same CDR3 protein become a single entry with the most common DNA and genes. It is TCRdb's table, rather than the study itself, that gives the V and J calls and clone size. The sample yields 470,000 or so distinct CDR3 sequences; less than 25% were counted once. Approximately 25% of the sample comes from the top ten.

The investigation overall reported the following: During validation, the model predicted progression to ophthalmopathy a median of around 6 months ahead of onset, with around 71% sensitivity and roughly 75% specificity. Sample size was not statistically predetermined, and blinding of investigators to group allocation was not performed. In cross-validation, a model built on a 13 V-J signature told ophthalmopathy apart from stable hyperthyroidism with under 90% sensitivity and 81% to 82% specificity, and in testing the same model reached 80%/75%. Most expanded thyroid clonotypes (frequency above 0.001) were also detected in blood, suggesting blood repertoires may reflect thyroid immune responses.

The CDR3 runs 14 residues from the cysteine to the phenylalanine. Only the CDR3 region is kept as DNA, spanning 42 bases read in frame from base 1. V is clipped by 0 bases and J by 2 bases, and the sequence between their germline boundaries is 8 bases long. The germline V gene supplies CDR1 MNHEY and CDR2 SVGEGT. Rearrangement joined TRBV6-2 or TRBV6-3 to TRBJ2-7; the D element could tentatively be TRBD1 or TRBD2, as 5 bases agree for each. This clonotype was obtained from a man aged 18 to 30 with Graves' hyperthyroidism. Specimen: blood. The CDR3 sequence is CASSYSPGPYEQYF. The base sequence is TGTGCCAGCAGTTACTCACCGGGACCCTACGAGCAGTACTTC.